The T cell receptor beta chain described here comes from a study of cytomegalovirus exposure and HLA in healthy donors. Profiled with immunoSEQ multiplex PCR; TCRdb holds only in-frame clones, not every one. Seen here are roughly 220,000 clones, under 95% observed once, and the top ten hold 0.85% to 1.2%. Germline values: CDR1 SGHTA, CDR2 FQGNSA. The CDR3 sequence is 14 residues long. The V gene lost 3 bases and the J gene lost 0 bases, with 7 bases spanning the gap. V gene TRBV7-2 combines with J gene TRBJ2-3, with a possible D match to TRBD2 (5 bases). Source material: PBMCs. The clonotype was recovered from a woman aged 18-29 years in good health and CMV-seronegative. The CDR3 region is CASSFASSTDTQYF. CDR3 DNA: TGTGCCAGCAGCTTCGCTAGCAGCACAGATACGCAGTATTTT. Based on the CDR3 plus reference TRBV7-2 and TRBJ2-3, the full variable domain is GAGVSQSPSNKVTEKGKDVELRCDPISGHTALYWYRQSLGQGLEFLIYFQGNSAPDKSGLPSDRFSAERTGGSVSTLTIQRTQQEDSAVYLCASSFASSTDTQYFGPGTRLTVL.